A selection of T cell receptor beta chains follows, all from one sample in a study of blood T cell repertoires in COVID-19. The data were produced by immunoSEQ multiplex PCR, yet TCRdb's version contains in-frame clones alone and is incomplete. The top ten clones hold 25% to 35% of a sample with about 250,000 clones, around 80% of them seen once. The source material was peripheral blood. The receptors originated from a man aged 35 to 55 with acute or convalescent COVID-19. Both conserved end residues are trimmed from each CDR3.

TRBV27 ASGWSYRNTIY
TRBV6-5 ASSYDRGLTEAF
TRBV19 ASSSGPGGAF
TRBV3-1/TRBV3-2 ASSQGTSGGGETQY
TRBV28 ASPKWGGTGADNEQF
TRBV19 ASSDRGRPRRTAQH
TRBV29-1 SVDSPGQETQY
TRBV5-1 ASSPEGGRTGELF
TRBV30 AWRVRTGVGNTIY
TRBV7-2 ASSSLAGETGELF
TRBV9 ASSAGTGYLNTEAF
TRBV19 ASSTPGGNQPQH
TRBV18 ASSPAQGDGYT
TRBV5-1 ASSLGLAVILSTDTQY
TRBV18 ASSRGGANLLYGYT
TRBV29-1 SVGDQTSGRDEQY
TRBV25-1 ASRDRVAEQY
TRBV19 ASSWRVSSYNEQF
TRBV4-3 ASSQVATVNTEAF
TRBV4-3 ASSQGHQQGMRAYEQY
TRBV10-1 ASSESRGNTQY
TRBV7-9 ASSLAGGTYEQY
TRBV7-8 ASSFGGGGLTYEQY
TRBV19 ASSIGRTGDTDTQY
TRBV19 ASSQGWQSLDGYT
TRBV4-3 ASRQNRGLYEQY
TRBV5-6 ASSLFEGLRGRALRQY
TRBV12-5 ASGLDNNEQF
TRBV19 ASSIFEVWSGRETQY